This T cell receptor (beta chain) was observed in a study of T cells after yellow fever vaccination. Whole-study findings and limits: Post-booster repertoires contained most primary-vaccination clones again (approximately 97% CD4, around 89% CD8). There was a small share of clonotypes that showed up in both the CD4 and CD8 compartments.

The V end was cut by 8 bases, the J end by 0 bases, with 12 bases between. The CDR3 has 14 residues. The germline V gene encodes CDR1 SGHAT and CDR2 FQNNGV. One entry per CDR3 protein, called by TCRdb with MiXCR from the 5' RACE reads. The sample consists of about 220,000 distinct CDR3 sequences, around 6.7% of them appearing once. In this sample, this clonotype turned up a few times. What it recognizes is unknown. This sample comprised CD4+ T cells sorted from PBMCs, obtained on the day of the yellow fever booster vaccination. The clonotype was recovered from a young man who received the YFV17D yellow fever vaccine. The chain links TRBV11-2 to TRBJ2-3; tentative D call: TRBD1 (6 bases). The CDR3 loop reads CASGGGWSTDTQYF. For the CDR3, the DNA is TGTGCCAGCGGGGGCGGTTGGAGCACAGATACGCAGTATTTT.